Each of the 5 T cell receptor beta chains below was sequenced from the same sample in a study of blood T cell repertoires in COVID-19. The assay was immunoSEQ multiplex PCR, and TCRdb's table has in-frame clones only and misses some. The table lists 250,000 to 350,000 clones, approximately 85% of them singletons, with around 4.5% in the top ten. The source material was PBMCs or T cells enriched from blood (not recorded which). Source of these receptors: a woman in her thirties who had recovered from COVID-19.

This sequence joins TRBV28 and TRBJ1-5; D gene ambiguous. Germline V CDR1 and CDR2: MDHEN, SYDVKM. The CDR3 runs 14 residues. Trimming left V 3 bases short and J 3 bases short, with 9 bases between. In DNA, the CDR3 is TGTGCCAGCAGTTTGACGGCGGACAATCAGCCCCAGCATTTT. Encoded protein: CASSLTADNQPQHF.

The chain carries TRBV7-9 and TRBJ1-3, with D possibly matching TRBD1 (6 bases). CDR3 size: 15 residues. Trimming shortened V by 7 bases and J by 0 bases, and 13 bases separated the two germline ends. Germline values: CDR1 SEHNR, CDR2 FQNEAQ (reference sequence). The CDR3 here is CASKGTSISGNTIYF. The CDR3 DNA follows: TGTGCCAGCAAGGGGACATCGATCTCTGGAAACACCATATATTTT.

The chain is built from TRBV20-1 and TRBJ1-5; D not resolved. The CDR3 has 8 residues. Germline values: CDR1 DFQATT, CDR2 SNEGSKA (reference sequence). V lost 5 bases to trimming and J lost 10 bases, with 3 bases between them. The CDR3 coding sequence is TGCAGTGCTGGCCCCCAGCATTTT. Encoded protein: CSAGPQHF.

This chain connects TRBV24-1 to TRBJ2-3, with TRBD1 as a possible D gene (5 bases). Trimming cost V 3 bases and J 5 bases, with 11 bases left between them. The CDR3 is 14 amino acids. CDR1 KGHDR and CDR2 SFDVKD come from the germline V gene. The CDR3 region is CATSDPRQLDTQYF. CDR3 in DNA: TGTGCCACCAGTGATCCCAGACAGTTAGATACGCAGTATTTT.

The V call is TRBV19, the J call TRBJ2-1; possible D gene TRBD2, 6 bases. Between the trimmed V and J ends, which lost 3 bases and 4 bases, there was a span of 16 bases. Looked up from germline, CDR1 is LNHDA and CDR2 is SQIVND (reference sequence). This CDR3 has 16 residues. DNA of the CDR3: TGTGCCAGTAGTATGGATCGTAGCGGTTCGTACAATGAGCAGTTCTTC. Its protein is CASSMDRSGSYNEQFF.